This T cell receptor (beta chain) appears in the sequencing data of a study of T cell repertoires in cytomegalovirus infection (dated by TCRdb to about 2019). Looking at the study overall: Alongside well-studied HLA-B-restricted epitopes, the peptide stimulations were aimed at recently identified HLA-C-restricted CMV epitopes, whose presentation resists viral immunomodulation. Because public TCR beta signatures pointed to carriage of CMV infection together with the matching HLA type, the HLA type of each donor mattered for the analysis.

V sheds 5 bases and J sheds 0 bases, leaving 5 bases between their ends. The CDR3 numbers 13 residues from cysteine through phenylalanine. Solely the CDR3 DNA is kept, with 39 bases framed from the first base. Looking up the germline V gene yields CDR1 KGHDR and CDR2 SFDVKD. What the authors observed across the whole study: Carriers of CMV infection plus the relevant HLA type were discriminated by the cumulative frequency of public TCR beta family members in the study cohort and in an independent roughly 400-donor cohort. The ex vivo response was dominated by HLA-C-restricted CMV-specific TCR beta clonotypes, and the single most frequent clonotype in two of eight donors was supplied by these HLA-C-restricted clonotypes.

This clonotype has a handful of counts. There is no known antigen for this receptor. No quality values exist for individual bases; no much larger clone is one base distant. The sequencer was an Illumina HiSeq 1500. In-frame beta chains were kept once TCRdb had trimmed the public reads at Q25 with fastp and called clones with MiXCR. Every CDR3 protein is listed once, alongside the most common genes and DNA of its rows. This sample is represented by approximately 470,000 distinct CDR3 sequences; approximately 42% of them were singletons. The ten largest clonotypes hold about 39% of the sample. The label giving this sample's treatment or condition can be read as: in vitro stimulation with specific CMV peptide epitopes to enrich CMV-specific T cells.

This TCR came from a human donor in good health (CMV status not recorded). Some clones in this sample may be carry-over from other donors' samples. Sequences were derived from cultured PBMCs, sampled from culture after CMV antigen stimulation. The chain links TRBV24-1 with TRBJ2-3; the D gene assignment is ambiguous. The CDR3 sequence is CATSGPSTDTQYF. The nucleotide sequence is given as TGTGCCACCAGTGGGCCAAGCACAGATACGCAGTATTTT.